This T cell receptor beta chain was captured by sequencing in a study of cytomegalovirus exposure and HLA in healthy donors. Whole-study findings and limits: In an earlier analysis, productive rearrangement rates for most beta V segments clustered near 90% or 30%.

Germline CDR1 reads MDHEN; CDR2 reads SYDVKM. Trimming pared 6 bases from V and 5 bases from J, leaving 11 bases between. The CDR3 is 12 amino acids. The PCR ran on 60 Vbeta and 13 Jbeta primers. This table comes from immunoSEQ multiplex PCR, and its TCRdb copy is limited to in-frame clones, with some not included. The repertoire holds some 110,000 clones, around 82% seen once, with approximately 3.9% in the top ten. A word on this clone: Its target is not known.

This sequence originates from a man aged 40-50 years in good health and CMV-seronegative. The chain combines TRBV28 with TRBJ2-7; D is possibly TRBD1 (6 bases). Sequenced sample: PBMCs. The CDR3 protein is CASSNRDHEQYF. The CDR3 DNA is TGTGCCAGCAGCAACAGGGACCACGAGCAGTACTTC.